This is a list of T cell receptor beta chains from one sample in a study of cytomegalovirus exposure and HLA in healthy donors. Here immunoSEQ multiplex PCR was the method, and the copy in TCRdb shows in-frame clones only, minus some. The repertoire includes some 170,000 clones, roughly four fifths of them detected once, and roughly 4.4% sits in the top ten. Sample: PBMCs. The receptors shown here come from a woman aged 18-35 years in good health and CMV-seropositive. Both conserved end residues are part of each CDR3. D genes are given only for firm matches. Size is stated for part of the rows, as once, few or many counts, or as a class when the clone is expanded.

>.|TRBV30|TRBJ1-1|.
TGTGCCTGGAGCGGGGAGAGTGGAGCTTTCTTT
CAWSGESGAFF
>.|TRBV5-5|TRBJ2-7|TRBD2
TGTGCCAGCAGCTCGGGACTAGCGGCCTCCTACGAGCAGTACTTC
CASSSGLAASYEQYF
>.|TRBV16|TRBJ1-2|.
TGTGCCAGCAGCCAATCGGACAGCTACTATGGCTACACCTTC
CASSQSDSYYGYTF
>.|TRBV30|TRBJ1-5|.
TGTGCCTGGAGCGGGGGGGTGCCTAATAGCAATCAGCCCCAGCATTTT
CAWSGGVPNSNQPQHF
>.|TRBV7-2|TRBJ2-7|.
TGTGCCAGCAGCTCCCCCCCGAGCGAGCAGTACTTC
CASSSPPSEQYF
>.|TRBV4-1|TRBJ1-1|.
TGCGCCAGCAGCCAAGAAGAAGTAACGGGTCCTATGAACACTGAAGCTTTCTTT
CASSQEEVTGPMNTEAFF
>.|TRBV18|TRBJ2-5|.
TGTGCCAGCTCGACCTCCGGGACAAACGGGGAGACCCAGTACTTC
CASSTSGTNGETQYF
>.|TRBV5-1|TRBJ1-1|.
TGCGCCAGCAGCTTAGGCGGTCTCGACACTGAAGCTTTCTTT
CASSLGGLDTEAFF
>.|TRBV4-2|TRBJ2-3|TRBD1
TGTGCCAGCAGCCAAGGAGGGGGCAAACTCACAGATACGCAGTATTTT
CASSQGGGKLTDTQYF
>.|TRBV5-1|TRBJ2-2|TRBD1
TGCGCCAGCAGCTTCGAGCCCGGGACAGCTAACACCGGGGAGCTGTTTTTT
CASSFEPGTANTGELFF
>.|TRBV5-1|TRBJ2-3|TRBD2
TGCGCCAGCAGCTTGGCAGCGGGGGGGTTCACAGATACGCAGTATTTT
CASSLAAGGFTDTQYF
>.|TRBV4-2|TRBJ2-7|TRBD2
TGTGCCAGCAGCCAATCCCATAGCGGGGGGGCCGTCTACGAGCAGTACTTC
CASSQSHSGGAVYEQYF
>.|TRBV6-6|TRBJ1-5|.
TGTGCCAGCAGTTACTTCACAGGGCGGTGGGATCAGCCCCAGCATTTT
CASSYFTGRWDQPQHF
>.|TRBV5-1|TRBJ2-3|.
TGCGCCAGCAGCCCCGGACTACAAGCAGATACGCAGTATTTT
CASSPGLQADTQYF
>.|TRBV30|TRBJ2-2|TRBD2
TGTGCGGCAACTAGCGGGGGGTTCGCGGGGGAGCTGTTTTTT
CAATSGGFAGELFF
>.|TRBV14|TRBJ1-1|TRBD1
TGTGCCAGCAGACGGACAGGTACTGAAGCTTTCTTT
CASRRTGTEAFF
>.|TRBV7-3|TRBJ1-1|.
TGTGCCAGCAGCCTTACACCGAACACTGAAGCTTTCTTT
CASSLTPNTEAFF
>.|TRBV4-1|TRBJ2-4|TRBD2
TGCGCCAGCACCCCCCTTGGTAGCGGGAGCTCCAAAAACAGTCAGTACTTC
CASTPLGSGSSKNSQYF
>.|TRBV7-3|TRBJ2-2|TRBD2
TGTGCCAGCAGCTCGGGGGGCGGGGAGCTGTTTTTT
CASSSGGGELFF
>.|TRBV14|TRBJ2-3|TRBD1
TGTGCCAGCAGCCACGGGACAGCTCGCACAGATACGCAGTATTTT
CASSHGTARTDTQYF
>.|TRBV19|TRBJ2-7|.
TGTGCCAGTAGTATCGGGATAAACTACGAGCAGTACTTC
CASSIGINYEQYF
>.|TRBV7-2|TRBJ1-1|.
TGTGCCAGCAGCTTTGGGGGCCCCAACACTGAAGCTTTCTTT
CASSFGGPNTEAFF
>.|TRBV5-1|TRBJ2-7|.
TGCGCCAGCAGCTCCGGACAGAGAAACTACGAGCAGTACTTC
CASSSGQRNYEQYF
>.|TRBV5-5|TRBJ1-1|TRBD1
TGTGCCAGCAGCTCCGGACAGGGGGGATTGAACACTGAAGCTTTCTTT
CASSSGQGGLNTEAFF
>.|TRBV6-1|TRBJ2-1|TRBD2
TGTGCCAGCAGTAACGGGGGGGCCGAAGGGGAGCAGTTCTTC
CASSNGGAEGEQFF
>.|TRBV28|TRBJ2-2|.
TGTGCCAGCGAGAAGATCGGGGGGCCGTACACCGGGGAGCTGTTTTTT
CASEKIGGPYTGELFF
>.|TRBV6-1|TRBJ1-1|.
TGTGCCAGCAGAGCAACAGGGTCAACTGAAGCTTTCTTT
CASRATGSTEAFF
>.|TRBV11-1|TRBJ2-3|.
TGTGCCAGCAGCTTCCAGGGGGGAGTGCGAGATACGCAGTATTTT
CASSFQGGVRDTQYF
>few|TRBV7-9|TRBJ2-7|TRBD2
TGTTCCAGCAGCTTAGCGCGGGGACTAGCGGGATCTACCTACGAGCAGTACTTC
CSSSLARGLAGSTYEQYF
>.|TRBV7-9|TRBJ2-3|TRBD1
TGTGCCAGCACTCCAATCCCTGGGACAGGGCGCACAGATACGCAGTATTTT
CASTPIPGTGRTDTQYF
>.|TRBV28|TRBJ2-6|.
TGTGCCAGCAGTTTAATCGCTACTGGGGCCAACGTCCTGACTTTC
CASSLIATGANVLTF
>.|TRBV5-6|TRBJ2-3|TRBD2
TGTGCCAGCAGATTTTTAGCGGGGGGGCAGTCAGATACGCAGTATTTT
CASRFLAGGQSDTQYF
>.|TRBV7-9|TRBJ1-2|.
TGTGCCAGCAGCCAAATCCGGGGACTTAACTATGGCTACACCTTC
CASSQIRGLNYGYTF
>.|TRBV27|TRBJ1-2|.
TGTGCCAGCACCCCCCGCGGGGGGGCGCTGGGCTACACCTTC
CASTPRGGALGYTF
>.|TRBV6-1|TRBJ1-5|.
TGTGCCAGCAGTGATACCACAGGGACCATTCAGCCCCAGCATTTT
CASSDTTGTIQPQHF